Below are 26 T cell receptor beta chains sequenced from a single sample in a study of monozygotic twins with inflammatory bowel disease. TCRdb re-called the 5' RACE reads and catalogs CDR3 proteins one per entry, DNA excluded. The sample totals around 450,000 distinct CDR3 sequences. Sample: blood. Source of these receptors: a human donor with ulcerative colitis or Crohn's disease, or a healthy co-twin of an affected twin (not recorded which).

This chain links TRBV4-1 with TRBJ2-5. The CDR3 covers 14 residues. Germline loops: CDR1 MGHRA, CDR2 YSYEKL. This chain's CDR3 is CASSQETSAETQYF.

The J gene is TRBJ1-1, the V gene TRBV7-9. Germline CDR1 SEHNR, CDR2 FQNEAQ (reference sequence). CDR3 length equals 15 residues. The CDR3 reads CASSLAMGWTTEAFF.

The V call is TRBV7-9, the J call TRBJ2-2; the D call from TCRdb, TRBD1, cannot be confirmed without DNA. The CDR3 totals 14 residues. CDR1 is SEHNR, CDR2 FQNEAQ, per germline (reference sequence). The CDR3 spells CAQGDAENTGELFF.

The V gene is TRBV28, the J gene TRBJ2-7; checking the TCRdb D call of TRBD2 is not possible without DNA. Per the germline V gene, CDR1 is MDHEN and CDR2 is SYDVKM. The CDR3 covers 15 residues. The CDR3 loop reads CASTLTSGIKYEQYF.

The CDR3 spells CASSQDETGLYEQYF. The chain couples TRBV4-2 to TRBJ2-7. The CDR3 runs 15 residues. Germline V gene lookup returns CDR1 LGHNA and CDR2 YNFKEQ.

The chain links TRBV11-2 to TRBJ1-3. The V gene's germline CDR1 is SGHAT and CDR2 FQNNGV. The CDR3 is made up of 15 amino acids. CDR3: CASSFTLSSGNTIYF.

CDR3 residues: CATSDSRRQGAEETQYF. The chain carries TRBV24-1 and TRBJ2-5; the TRBD1 assignment by TCRdb is unverifiable without DNA. The CDR3 has 17 amino acids. Per the germline V gene, CDR1 is KGHDR and CDR2 is SFDVKD.

The chain employs TRBV5-5 and TRBJ2-7; TCRdb names TRBD1, which stays unverified in the absence of DNA. This CDR3 is 15 amino acids long. Germline V gives CDR1 SGHKS, CDR2 YYEKEE (reference sequence). This chain's CDR3 is CASSPRQGNSYEQYF.

V usage is TRBV6-2 or TRBV6-3 and J usage is TRBJ2-1. Per the germline V gene, CDR1 is MNHEY and CDR2 is SVGEGT. The CDR3 extends over 13 amino acids. CDR3 sequence reads: CASSTTNLVGQFF.

The V and J genes are TRBV7-6 and TRBJ2-7; without DNA, the TCRdb call of TRBD1 cannot be checked. This CDR3 is 14 amino acids long. Germline CDR1 reads SGHVS; CDR2 reads FNYEAQ. This CDR3 reads CASSLNPGGGEQYF.

The gene calls are TRBV7-8 and TRBJ2-4; TCRdb outputs TRBD2, but without DNA this stays unchecked. From germline, CDR1 is SGHVS and CDR2 FQNEAQ. The CDR3 is 13 amino acids. The CDR3 spells CASSSDYNAIQYF.

CDR3 in amino acids: CASTGQVNTEAFF. The rearrangement links TRBV5-1 to TRBJ1-1; TCRdb names TRBD1, which stays unverified in the absence of DNA. This CDR3 spans 13 amino acids. Germline V gene lookup returns CDR1 SGHRS and CDR2 YFSETQ.

The V call is TRBV18, the J call TRBJ1-2. The germline V gene has CDR1 KGHSH and CDR2 LQKENI. The CDR3 is made up of 13 amino acids. The CDR3 here is CASSSQVNYGYTF. Based on the CDR3 plus reference TRBV18 and TRBJ1-2, the full variable domain is NAGVMQNPRHLVRRRGQEARLRCSPMKGHSHVYWYRQLPEEGLKFMVYLQKENIIDESGMPKERFSAEFPKEGPSILRIQQVVRGDSAAYFCASSSQVNYGYTFGSGTRLTVV.

The chain has TRBV7-8 and TRBJ1-1; TCRdb calls TRBD1, which cannot be checked without DNA. Germline V gene data show CDR1 as SGHVS and CDR2 as FQNEAQ. The CDR3 has 14 amino acids. CDR3 loop: CASSATGERTEAFF.

This chain joins TRBV24-1 and TRBJ2-1; the D call of TRBD1 rests on TCRdb alone, since no DNA is present to check it. This CDR3 has 14 residues. Per germline, CDR1 KGHDR and CDR2 SFDVKD. The CDR3 loop is CATSEQGSYNEQFF.

This sequence joins TRBV6-2 or TRBV6-3 and TRBJ1-5; the D call of TRBD1 rests on TCRdb alone, since no DNA is present to check it. The CDR3 spans 15 residues. Germline V gene sequence: CDR1 MNHEY, CDR2 SVGEGT. The CDR3 reads CASRSVDRLNQPQHF.

The V gene is TRBV12-3 or TRBV12-4, the J gene TRBJ1-4; TCRdb designates TRBD1, a call that cannot be tested without DNA. The CDR3 has 15 amino acids. This chain's CDR3 is CASSSDRGFNEKLFF.

The rearrangement uses TRBV27 and TRBJ1-5; as DNA is missing, the TRBD1 call by TCRdb cannot be tested. Per the germline V gene, CDR1 is MNHEY and CDR2 is SMNVEV (reference sequence). This CDR3 has 15 amino acids. The CDR3 region is CASSLSGQGRQPQHF.

This chain uses TRBV7-2 with TRBJ2-7; TCRdb designates TRBD2, a call that cannot be tested without DNA. Germline V CDR1 and CDR2: SGHTA, FQGNSA. This CDR3 region has 14 residues. The CDR3 is CASLKGASGYEQYF. The full variable domain, its missing parts supplied by reference TRBV7-2 and TRBJ2-7, is GAGVSQSPSNKVTEKGKDVELRCDPISGHTALYWYRQSLGQGLEFLIYFQGNSAPDKSGLPSDRFSAERTGGSVSTLTIQRTQQEDSAVYLCASLKGASGYEQYFGPGTRLTVT.

The chain uses TRBV18 and TRBJ2-1. Per germline, CDR1 KGHSH and CDR2 LQKENI. The CDR3 is 14 residues long. CDR3 residues: CASSPRTAYNEQFF.

This rearrangement joins TRBV20-1 to TRBJ2-7; TCRdb lists TRBD2, though no DNA is available to test this call. This CDR3 comprises 11 residues. From germline, CDR1 is DFQATT and CDR2 SNEGSKA (reference sequence). The CDR3 loop reads CSSLNLHEQYF.

The V call is TRBV27, the J call TRBJ2-7. Germline values: CDR1 MNHEY, CDR2 SMNVEV (reference sequence). CDR3 size: 16 residues. CDR3 sequence: CASSLPTAGVLHEQYF.

The chain uses TRBV20-1 and TRBJ1-2. Germline V gives CDR1 DFQATT, CDR2 SNEGSKA (reference sequence). CDR3 size: 12 residues. The CDR3 protein is CSARGGNYGYTF.

The chain links TRBV7-2 to TRBJ1-4; TCRdb's D call, TRBD1, is unchecked because there is no DNA. CDR3 length: 12 amino acids. CDR1 is SGHTA and CDR2 is FQGNSA in the germline V gene. CDR3 loop: CASSSGREKLFF.

This chain joins TRBV7-2 and TRBJ2-1; TCRdb's D gene call, TRBD1, goes unchecked for lack of DNA. From germline, CDR1 is SGHTA and CDR2 FQGNSA. This CDR3 comprises 12 residues. The CDR3 protein is CASSWTGNEQFF.

This chain uses TRBV9 with TRBJ1-1; TCRdb names TRBD1, which stays unverified in the absence of DNA. This CDR3 spans 15 amino acids. The V gene's germline CDR1 is SGDLS and CDR2 YYNGEE. This CDR3 is CASSVTPGGIAEAFF.